This passage covers 6 T cell receptor beta chains from one sample sequenced in a study of CD8 T cells in ankylosing spondylitis. TCRdb reprocessed the 5' RACE reads with MiXCR, giving one entry per CDR3 protein. The repertoire consists of approximately 100,000 distinct CDR3 sequences, with roughly 8.3% occurring once and the leading ten covering approximately 9.7%. Sequencing was performed on blood, either unsorted or a sorted T cell fraction (not recorded which). Every receptor here comes from a male donor with ankylosing spondylitis or in good health (not recorded which).

There are many counts of this clonotype. The chain has TRBV6-2 or TRBV6-3 and TRBJ2-1; D not resolved. Trimming left V 5 bases short and J 8 bases short, with 10 bases between. The germline V gene has CDR1 MNHEY and CDR2 SVGEGT. The CDR3 loop spans 12 amino acids. This chain's CDR3 is CASSTREDEQFF. In DNA, the CDR3 is TGTGCCAGCAGTACCCGTGAGGATGAGCAGTTCTTC.

This clonotype was seen at least ten times. The V call is TRBV6-2 or TRBV6-3, the J call TRBJ2-7, with unresolved D. Trimming took 3 bases from V and 1 from J, leaving 13 bases between them. Germline CDR1 is MNHEY and CDR2 is SVGEGT. This CDR3 has 15 amino acids. CDR3 coding DNA: TGTGCCAGCAGTTATTCGCAGGCTAGTTCCTACGAGCAGTACTTC. Amino acid sequence: CASSYSQASSYEQYF.

This clonotype was found many times. J is TRBJ2-4 and V is TRBV30; D is uncertain. The CDR3 is made up of 13 amino acids. Germline V gene data show CDR1 as GTSNPN and CDR2 as SVGIG (reference sequence). The V gene lost 4 bases and the J gene lost 1 base, with 8 bases spanning the gap. The CDR3 spells CAWTGGAKNIQYF. Here the CDR3 DNA reads TGTGCCTGGACAGGTGGGGCCAAAAACATTCAGTACTTC.

Many counts were recorded for this clonotype. The rearrangement links TRBV3-1 to TRBJ2-1; D possibly corresponds to TRBD1 (6 bases). This CDR3 region has 15 residues. Germline V gene sequence: CDR1 LGHDT, CDR2 YNNKEL (reference sequence). Deletions cut 4 bases from V and 4 bases from J, with 14 bases between. The CDR3 nucleotides read TGTGCCAGCAGCCTTCGCTGGGGGACATACAATGAGCAGTTCTTC. Its protein product is CASSLRWGTYNEQFF.

The chain uses TRBV2 and TRBJ2-5; 8 positions match TRBD2. Germline-derived CDR1 and CDR2 are SNHLY and FYNNEI. The CDR3 has 14 amino acids. Losses at the gene ends were 5 bases for V and 3 bases for J; bases not matched to a gene: 5. CDR3 nucleotide sequence: TGTGCCAGCAGTCGGGGGGGTCACGAAGAGACCCAGTACTTC. This gives the protein CASSRGGHEETQYF. Together with reference TRBV2 and TRBJ2-5, the CDR3 gives the full variable domain: EPEVTQTPSHQVTQMGQEVILRCVPISNHLYFYWYRQILGQKVEFLVSFYNNEISEKSEIFDDQFSVERPDGSNFTLKIRSTKLEDSAMYFCASSRGGHEETQYFGPGTRLLVL.

The sample holds many counts of this clonotype. The CDR3 reads CASGYSGGSYEQYF. DNA for the CDR3: TGTGCCAGCGGGTATAGCGGGGGGTCCTACGAGCAGTACTTC. V is TRBV6-1 and J is TRBJ2-7; 10 bases align to TRBD2. The germline gives CDR1 MNHNS, CDR2 SASEGT. There are 14 residues in the CDR3. V lost 8 bases, J lost 1 base, and 5 bases stayed unmatched.